This TCR beta chain was retrieved from a study of T cell changes during pregnancy in multiple sclerosis. The germline gives CDR1 SGHAT, CDR2 FQNNGV. The CDR3 spans 12 residues. The V end lost 1 base, the J end lost 8 bases, and 8 bases lay between the germline ends. The protocol was immunoSEQ multiplex PCR, while the TCRdb copy is restricted to in-frame clones and leaves out a portion. Among more than 70,000 clones listed, 91% were seen once. The source material was peripheral blood, sampled after pregnancy. The chain employs TRBV11-2 and TRBJ1-2, with TRBD1 as a possible D gene (5 bases). The receptor comes from a female donor in good health, enrolled as a control in a pregnancy study. The CDR3, as DNA: TGTGCCAGCAGCTTAGGGACAATGGGCTACACCTTC. It translates to CASSLGTMGYTF. Supplemented by reference TRBV11-2 and TRBJ1-2, the full variable domain reads EAGVAQSPRYKIIEKRQSVAFWCNPISGHATLYWYQQILGQGPKLLIQFQNNGVVDDSQLPKDRFSAERLKGVDSTLKIQPAKLEDSAVYLCASSLGTMGYTFGSGTRLTVV.